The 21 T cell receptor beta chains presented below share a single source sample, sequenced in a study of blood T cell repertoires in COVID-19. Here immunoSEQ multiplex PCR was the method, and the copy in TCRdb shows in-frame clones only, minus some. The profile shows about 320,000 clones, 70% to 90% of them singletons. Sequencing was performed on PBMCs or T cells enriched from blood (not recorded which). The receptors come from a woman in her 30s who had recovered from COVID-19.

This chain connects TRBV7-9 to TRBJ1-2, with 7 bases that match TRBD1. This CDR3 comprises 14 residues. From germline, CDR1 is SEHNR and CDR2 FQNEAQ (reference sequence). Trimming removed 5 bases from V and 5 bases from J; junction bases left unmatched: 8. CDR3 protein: CASSHDRAEYGYTF. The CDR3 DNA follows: TGTGCCAGCAGCCACGACAGGGCCGAATATGGCTACACCTTC.

The DNA for the CDR3 is TGTGCCAGCAGCGTAGATGGACAGACCTCTTATGGCTACACCTTC. It yields the protein CASSVDGQTSYGYTF. The V and J genes are TRBV9 and TRBJ1-2; possible D gene TRBD1, 6 bases. The V gene's germline CDR1 is SGDLS and CDR2 YYNGEE. Trimming took 0 bases from V and 5 from J, leaving 14 bases between them. The CDR3 loop spans 15 amino acids.

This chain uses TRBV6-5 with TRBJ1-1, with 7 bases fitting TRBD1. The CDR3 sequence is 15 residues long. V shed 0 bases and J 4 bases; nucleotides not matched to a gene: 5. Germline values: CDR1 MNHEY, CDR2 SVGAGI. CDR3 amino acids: CASSYSETGTTEAFF. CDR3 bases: TGTGCCAGCAGTTACTCCGAGACAGGGACCACTGAAGCTTTCTTT.

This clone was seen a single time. The CDR3 DNA reads as TGTGCCAGCAGCTTAGGAGGTTCTAATGAAAAACTGTTTTTT. It codes for CASSLGGSNEKLFF. This rearrangement joins TRBV7-2 to TRBJ1-4; D unresolved. V lost 1 base and J 3 bases, leaving 6 bases between the germline ends. Germline loops: CDR1 SGHTA, CDR2 FQGNSA. The CDR3 runs 14 residues.

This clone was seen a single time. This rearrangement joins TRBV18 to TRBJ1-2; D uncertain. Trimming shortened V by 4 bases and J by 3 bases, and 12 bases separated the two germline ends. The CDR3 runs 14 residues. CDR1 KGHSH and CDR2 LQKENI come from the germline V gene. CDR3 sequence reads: CASSQKESDYGYTF. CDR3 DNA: TGTGCCAGCTCACAAAAGGAGAGTGACTATGGCTACACCTTC.

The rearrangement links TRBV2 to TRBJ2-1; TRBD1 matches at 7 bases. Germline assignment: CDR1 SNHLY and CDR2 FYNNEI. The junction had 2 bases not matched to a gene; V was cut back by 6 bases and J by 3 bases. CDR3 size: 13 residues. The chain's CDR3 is CASRWDSYNEQFF. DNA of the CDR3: TGTGCCAGCAGGTGGGACAGCTACAATGAGCAGTTCTTC.

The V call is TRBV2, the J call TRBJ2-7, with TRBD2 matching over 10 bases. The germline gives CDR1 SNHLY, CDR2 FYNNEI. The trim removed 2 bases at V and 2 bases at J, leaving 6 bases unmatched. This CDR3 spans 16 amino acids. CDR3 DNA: TGTGCCAGCAGTGAAATGGAAGCGGGGGGGACCTACGAGCAGTACTTC. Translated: CASSEMEAGGTYEQYF.

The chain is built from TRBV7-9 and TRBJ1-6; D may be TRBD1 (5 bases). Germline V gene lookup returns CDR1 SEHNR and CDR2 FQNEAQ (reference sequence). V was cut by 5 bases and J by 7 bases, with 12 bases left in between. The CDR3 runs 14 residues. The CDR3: CASSLGQENSPLHF. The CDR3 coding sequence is TGTGCCAGCAGCCTCGGACAAGAGAATTCACCCCTCCACTTT.

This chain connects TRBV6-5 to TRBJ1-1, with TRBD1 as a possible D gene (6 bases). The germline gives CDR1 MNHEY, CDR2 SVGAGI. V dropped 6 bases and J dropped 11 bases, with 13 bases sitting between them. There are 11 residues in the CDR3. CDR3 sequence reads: CASSWGGQAFF. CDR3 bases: TGTGCCAGCAGCTGGGGGGGCCAGGCTTTCTTT.

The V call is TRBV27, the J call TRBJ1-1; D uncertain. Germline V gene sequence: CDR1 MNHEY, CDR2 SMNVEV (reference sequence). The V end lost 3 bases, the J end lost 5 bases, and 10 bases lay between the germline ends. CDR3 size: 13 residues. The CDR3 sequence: CASSFGARTEAFF. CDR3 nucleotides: TGTGCCAGCAGTTTTGGAGCACGGACTGAAGCTTTCTTT.

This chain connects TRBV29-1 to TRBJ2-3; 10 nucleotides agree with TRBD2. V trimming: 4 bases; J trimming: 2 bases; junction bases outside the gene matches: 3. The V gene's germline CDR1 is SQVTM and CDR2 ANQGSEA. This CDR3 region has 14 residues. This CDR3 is CSVGAGGPTDTQYF. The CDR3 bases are TGCAGCGTTGGAGCGGGGGGGCCCACAGATACGCAGTATTTT.

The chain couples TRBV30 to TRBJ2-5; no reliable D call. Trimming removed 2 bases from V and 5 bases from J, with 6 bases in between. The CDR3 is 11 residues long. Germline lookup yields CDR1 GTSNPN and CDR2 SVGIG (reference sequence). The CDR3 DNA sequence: TGTGCCTGGAGTAACAGTGAGACCCAGTACTTC. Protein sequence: CAWSNSETQYF. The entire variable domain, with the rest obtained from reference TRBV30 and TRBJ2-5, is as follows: SQTIHQWPATLVQPVGSPLSLECTVEGTSNPNLYWYRQAAGRGLQLLFYSVGIGQISSEVPQNLSASRPQDRQFILSSKKLLLSDSGFYLCAWSNSETQYFGPGTRLLVL.

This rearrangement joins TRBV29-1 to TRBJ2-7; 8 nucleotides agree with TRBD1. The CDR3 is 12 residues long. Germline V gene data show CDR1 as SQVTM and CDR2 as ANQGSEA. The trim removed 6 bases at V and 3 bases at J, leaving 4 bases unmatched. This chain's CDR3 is CSVRTGIYEQYF. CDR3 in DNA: TGCAGCGTACGGACAGGGATCTACGAGCAGTACTTC.

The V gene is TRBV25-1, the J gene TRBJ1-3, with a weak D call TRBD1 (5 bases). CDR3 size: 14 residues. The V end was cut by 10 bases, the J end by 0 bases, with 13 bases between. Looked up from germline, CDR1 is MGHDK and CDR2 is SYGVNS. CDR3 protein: CATLGGVSGNTIYF. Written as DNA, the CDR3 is TGTGCCACCCTGGGGGGGGTCTCTGGAAACACCATATATTTT.

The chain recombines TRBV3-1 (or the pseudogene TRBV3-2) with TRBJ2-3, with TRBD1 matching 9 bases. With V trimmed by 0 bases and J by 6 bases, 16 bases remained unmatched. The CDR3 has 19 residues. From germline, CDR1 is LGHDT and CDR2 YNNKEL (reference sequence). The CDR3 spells CASSQEDRGGWSPRDTQYF. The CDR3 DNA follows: TGTGCCAGCAGCCAAGAGGACAGGGGAGGATGGTCCCCGAGGGATACGCAGTATTTT.

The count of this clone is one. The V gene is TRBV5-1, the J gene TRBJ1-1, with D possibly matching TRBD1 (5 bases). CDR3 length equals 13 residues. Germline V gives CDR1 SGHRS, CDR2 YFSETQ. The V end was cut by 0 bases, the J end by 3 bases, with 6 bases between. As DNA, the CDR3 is TGCGCCAGCAGCTTGGCCAGGGACACTGAAGCTTTCTTT. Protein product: CASSLARDTEAFF.

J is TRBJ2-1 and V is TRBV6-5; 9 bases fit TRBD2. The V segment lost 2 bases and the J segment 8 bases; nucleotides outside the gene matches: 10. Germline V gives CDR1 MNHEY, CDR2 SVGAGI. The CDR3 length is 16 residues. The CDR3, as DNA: TGTGCCAGCAGTTACAGGGGACTAGCCTTGGTGGATGAGCAGTTCTTC. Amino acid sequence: CASSYRGLALVDEQFF.

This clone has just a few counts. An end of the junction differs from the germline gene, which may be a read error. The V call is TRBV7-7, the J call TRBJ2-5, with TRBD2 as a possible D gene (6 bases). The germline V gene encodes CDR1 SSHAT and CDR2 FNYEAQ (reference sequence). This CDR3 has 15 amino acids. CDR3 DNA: TGTGCTAGCAGCACAGATCGGGGGTCCCAAGAGACCCAGTACTTC. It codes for CASSTDRGSQETQYF.

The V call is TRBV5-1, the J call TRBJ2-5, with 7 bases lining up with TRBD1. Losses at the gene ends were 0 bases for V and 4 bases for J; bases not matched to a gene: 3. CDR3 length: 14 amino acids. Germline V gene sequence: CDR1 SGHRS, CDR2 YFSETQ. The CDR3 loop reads CASSLEGGAETQYF. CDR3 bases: TGCGCCAGCAGCTTGGAAGGGGGCGCAGAGACCCAGTACTTC.

CDR3 in DNA: TGTGCCAGCAGCCAAGACAGGGTCCTTAACTATGGCTACACCTTC. Residues: CASSQDRVLNYGYTF. The chain has TRBV3-1 (or the pseudogene TRBV3-2) and TRBJ1-2, with D perhaps TRBD1 (5 bases). Trimming took off 0 bases at V and 1 base at J, with 9 bases between the two ends. This CDR3 is 15 amino acids long. Germline CDR1 is LGHDT and CDR2 is YNNKEL (reference sequence).

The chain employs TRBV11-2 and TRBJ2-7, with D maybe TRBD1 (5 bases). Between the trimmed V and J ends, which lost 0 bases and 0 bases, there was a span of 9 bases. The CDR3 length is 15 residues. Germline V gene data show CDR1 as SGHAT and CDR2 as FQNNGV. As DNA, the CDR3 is TGTGCCAGCAGCTTAGAGACAGCCGTCTCCTACGAGCAGTACTTC. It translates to CASSLETAVSYEQYF.